The 6 T cell receptor beta chains reported below all come from one sample, sequenced in a study of blood T cells in healthy people across ages. Then a second PCR, running about 6 to 12 cycles, was carried out with a sample-barcoded 5' primer and a J-beta primer mix. Via MiXCR, TCRdb re-called the 5' RACE reads, giving one row per CDR3 protein. The sample carries about 970,000 distinct CDR3 sequences, about 51% recorded once. The sample taken for sequencing was blood. All receptors derive from a woman aged 60 to 75 in good health.

The sample holds many counts of this clonotype. V gene TRBV11-2 combines with J gene TRBJ2-7; 8 nucleotides line up with TRBD1. Trimming cost V 0 bases and J 3 bases; bases outside gene matches: 4. Germline CDR1 SGHAT, CDR2 FQNNGV. This CDR3 contains 15 residues. The CDR3 DNA follows: TGTGCCAGCAGCTTAGAGGGACAGGTTATCTACGAGCAGTACTTC. Translating gives CASSLEGQVIYEQYF.

This chain uses TRBV11-1 with TRBJ2-3, with 9 bases lining up with TRBD2. V lost 4 bases, J lost 0 bases, and 5 bases stayed unmatched. The CDR3 is 16 residues long. Per the germline V gene, CDR1 is SGHAT and CDR2 is FQDESV (reference sequence). For the CDR3, the DNA is TGTGCCAGCAGCTCCCGAGCGGGAGGCAGCACAGATACGCAGTATTTT. Amino acids: CASSSRAGGSTDTQYF.

V and J are TRBV6-2 or TRBV6-3 and TRBJ2-7, with D uncertain. Germline V CDR1 and CDR2: MNHEY, SVGEGT. V was trimmed by 0 bases and J by 5 bases, leaving 17 bases between them. CDR3 length: 16 amino acids. CDR3 DNA sequence: TGTGCCAGCAGTTACTCAGCCAGAGGACGGACGAACGAGCAGTACTTC. Its translation is CASSYSARGRTNEQYF.

The chain couples TRBV6-1 to TRBJ2-3, with D unclear. Germline V CDR1 and CDR2: MNHNS, SASEGT. The CDR3 has 11 amino acids. Trimming took off 8 bases at V and 4 bases at J, with 7 bases between the two ends. The CDR3 spells CASGISDTQYF. The CDR3 region has the DNA TGTGCCAGCGGGATATCAGATACGCAGTATTTT.

The chain is built from TRBV12-3 or TRBV12-4 and TRBJ1-2; TRBD1 is a possible D gene (5 bases). V lost 7 bases and J lost 4, with 19 bases in between. CDR3 length: 15 amino acids. This chain's CDR3 is CASTGWDSSLYGYTF. CDR3 nucleotides: TGTGCCAGCACCGGATGGGACTCCAGCCTCTATGGCTACACCTTC.

A few counts support this clonotype. This sequence joins TRBV3-1 and TRBJ2-5; D unresolved. The V end was cut by 0 bases, the J end by 7 bases, with 9 bases between. Per the germline V gene, CDR1 is LGHDT and CDR2 is YNNKEL (reference sequence). The CDR3 totals 13 residues. CDR3 in amino acids: CASSQDSFGTQYF. CDR3 DNA: TGTGCCAGCAGCCAAGATTCATTTGGGACCCAGTACTTC.